This T cell receptor (beta chain) came from a study of blood T cell repertoires in COVID-19. The CDR3 consists of 16 residues. Trimming took off 7 bases at V and 0 bases at J, with 18 bases between the two ends. In germline, CDR1 is WNHNN, CDR2 SYGVQD (reference sequence). This table comes from immunoSEQ multiplex PCR, and its TCRdb copy is limited to in-frame clones, with some not included. The sample has about 49,000 clones, approximately 85% seen once. This clone has more than one count but fewer than ten. Specimen: peripheral blood. V usage is TRBV10-1 and J usage is TRBJ2-5; maybe TRBD1 (6 bases). The receptor's source is a woman in her fifties or sixties with acute or convalescent COVID-19. This CDR3 reads CASTKTWTEYQETQYF. DNA for the CDR3: TGCGCCAGCACCAAGACCTGGACAGAGTACCAAGAGACCCAGTACTTC.